These T cell receptor beta chains were read from a single sample in a study of Graves' ophthalmopathy and Graves' hyperthyroidism. TCRdb processed the multiplex PCR reads anew with MiXCR; each CDR3 protein has one entry. Here the sample spans tens of thousands of distinct CDR3 sequences, roughly 46% being singletons. Source material: peripheral blood. The receptors derive from an adult woman with Graves' ophthalmopathy. Both conserved end residues are part of each CDR3. D genes are given only for firm matches. Rows may omit the clone size; those that give it use once, few, many or a size class.

>-|TRBV20-1|12|TRBD2|TRBJ2-7
CSAGGGTYEQYF
TGCAGTGCCGGGGGGGGGACCTACGAGCAGTACTTC
>-|TRBV19|14|-|TRBJ2-3
CASSIVYPGNTQYF
TGTGCCAGTAGTATAGTTTACCCCGGGAATACGCAGTATTTT
>-|TRBV6-2/TRBV6-3|13|-|TRBJ2-3
CARQGDITDTQYF
TGTGCTAGGCAAGGGGACATCACAGATACGCAGTATTTT
>many|TRBV25-1|13|-|TRBJ2-2
CASSELVAGELFF
TGTGCCAGCAGTGAATTGGTAGCGGGGGAGCTGTTTTTT
>-|TRBV20-1|16|TRBD1|TRBJ1-5
CSARDWGQGYNQPRHF
TGCAGTGCTAGAGATTGGGGACAGGGTTACAATCAGCCCCGGCATTTC
>many|TRBV20-1|15|TRBD2|TRBJ2-3
CSAPLAGPPWATQYF
TGCAGTGCTCCTCTAGCGGGACCCCCTTGGGCTACGCAGTATTTT
>once|TRBV7-7|14|TRBD1|TRBJ2-7
CASSAGTGTDEQYF
TGTGCTAGCAGCGCCGGGACAGGGACAGACGAGCAGTACTTC
>medium-sized|TRBV20-1|13|TRBD1|TRBJ2-7
CSARDSGQGEQYF
TGCAGTGCTAGAGATTCGGGACAGGGCGAGCAGTACTTC
>many|TRBV19|13|-|TRBJ2-1
CASSMGGTPGQFF
TGTGCCAGTAGTATGGGCGGTACCCCTGGGCAGTTCTTC
>-|TRBV15|16|-|TRBJ2-7
CATSRGSGLQSYEQYF
TGTGCCACCAGCAGAGGATCCGGACTACAATCCTACGAGCAGTACTTC
>medium-sized|TRBV10-1|13|-|TRBJ2-1
CATSGGPGGEQFF
TGCGCCACCTCAGGGGGCCCGGGAGGAGAGCAGTTCTTC
>many|TRBV7-3|15|TRBD2|TRBJ2-1
CASSLLAGVYNEQFF
TGTGCCAGCAGCTTACTAGCGGGAGTGTACAATGAGCAGTTCTTC
>many|TRBV29-1|16|TRBD2|TRBJ2-1
CSVAGTSGLSYNEQFF
TGCAGCGTTGCCGGGACTAGCGGGCTCTCCTACAATGAGCAGTTCTTC
>once|TRBV29-1|12|-|TRBJ2-3
CSVERQGNTQYF
TGCAGCGTTGAAAGGCAGGGCAATACGCAGTATTTT
>many|TRBV19|14|TRBD1|TRBJ2-5
CASTDRGGQETQYF
TGTGCCAGTACCGACAGGGGTGGCCAAGAGACCCAGTACTTC
>-|TRBV27|14|TRBD2|TRBJ2-1
CASSFLAGRDEQFF
TGTGCCAGCAGTTTTCTAGCGGGAAGGGATGAGCAGTTCTTC
>few|TRBV18|14|-|TRBJ2-5
CASSPSGAQETQYF
TGTGCCAGCTCACCATCGGGGGCCCAAGAGACCCAGTACTTC
>many|TRBV6-5|14|-|TRBJ1-1
CASHGLPMNTEAFF
TGTGCCAGCCATGGCCTTCCGATGAACACTGAAGCTTTCTTT
>-|TRBV2|13|-|TRBJ2-1
CASSEPFQNEQFF
TGTGCCAGCAGTGAACCCTTCCAGAATGAGCAGTTCTTC
>-|TRBV7-9|14|-|TRBJ1-5
CASNPGSSNQPQHF
TGTGCCAGCAACCCCGGGAGTAGCAATCAGCCCCAGCATTTT
>once|TRBV20-1|14|-|TRBJ2-5
CSARGGGTQETQYF
TGCAGTGCTAGAGGTGGGGGCACCCAAGAGACCCAGTACTTC
>many|TRBV9|16|-|TRBJ1-3
CASSVGASLNGNTIYF
TGTGCCAGCAGCGTAGGCGCCTCTTTGAACGGAAACACCATATATTTT
>many|TRBV6-6|13|-|TRBJ2-2
CASSGGEAGELFF
TGTGCCAGCAGTGGGGGAGAAGCCGGGGAGCTGTTTTTT
>-|TRBV7-9|12|-|TRBJ1-5
CASSIRDRPQHF
TGTGCCAGCAGCATTCGGGACCGGCCCCAGCATTTT
>many|TRBV19|12|-|TRBJ1-1
CASTDRHTEAFF
TGTGCCAGCACCGACAGGCACACTGAAGCTTTCTTT
>-|TRBV24-1|17|TRBD1|TRBJ2-2
CATSDGRGDRNRGELFF
TGTGCCACCAGTGATGGAAGAGGGGACAGAAATCGGGGGGAGCTGTTTTTT
>many|TRBV19|14|TRBD1|TRBJ2-5
CASSSSGTEETQYF
TGTGCCAGTAGTTCATCCGGGACAGAAGAGACCCAGTACTTC
>once|TRBV12-3/TRBV12-4|16|-|TRBJ2-7
CASSDTGRGQSYEQYF
TGTGCCAGCAGTGACACAGGGAGGGGGCAATCCTACGAGCAGTACTTC
>many|TRBV12-3/TRBV12-4|18|-|TRBJ2-7
CASPRLLRVRETNHEQYF
TGTGCCAGCCCCAGACTCCTCAGGGTACGGGAGACTAACCACGAGCAGTACTTC
>many|TRBV7-2|15|-|TRBJ2-3
CASQEDWDGVNTQYF
TGTGCCAGCCAGGAAGACTGGGATGGGGTCAATACGCAGTATTTT
>medium-sized|TRBV20-1|11|-|TRBJ2-7
CSVERGHEQYF
TGCAGTGTCGAGAGGGGCCACGAGCAGTACTTC
>many|TRBV24-1|17|TRBD1|TRBJ1-5
CATSGSYGTGSNQPQHF
TGTGCCACCAGTGGATCTTATGGGACAGGGAGCAATCAGCCCCAGCATTTT
>many|TRBV5-1|16|TRBD2|TRBJ2-7
CASSINQAGGVGEQYF
TGCGCCAGCAGCATAAACCAAGCGGGAGGGGTTGGCGAGCAGTACTTC
>-|TRBV12-3/TRBV12-4|12|-|TRBJ1-4
CASSSNGGVLFF
TGTGCCAGCAGCTCTAACGGTGGGGTTCTGTTTTTT
>-|TRBV19|15|TRBD2|TRBJ2-3
CASSELAVKADTQYF
TGTGCCAGTAGTGAACTAGCGGTTAAGGCAGATACGCAGTATTTT
>-|TRBV7-2|13|TRBD1|TRBJ1-2
CASSPDRNYGYTF
TGTGCCAGCAGCCCGGACAGGAACTATGGCTACACCTTC
>few|TRBV10-1|12|-|TRBJ2-7
CASKGGGGQQYF
TGCGCTAGCAAGGGCGGAGGGGGACAGCAGTACTTC
>-|TRBV7-7|13|-|TRBJ2-1
CASSLDRGNEQFF
TGTGCTAGCAGCTTGGATCGCGGGAATGAGCAGTTCTTC
>many|TRBV28|15|-|TRBJ2-7
CASRLSGLNSYEQYF
TGTGCCAGCAGACTATCGGGACTTAACTCCTACGAGCAGTACTTC
>-|TRBV10-3|14|TRBD1|TRBJ2-5
CAISPGQGRETQYF
TGTGCCATCAGTCCCGGACAGGGAAGGGAGACCCAGTACTTC
>-|TRBV11-1|14|TRBD2|TRBJ2-1
CASSFSSGGNEQFF
TGTGCCAGCAGCTTTTCTAGCGGGGGAAATGAGCAGTTCTTC
>many|TRBV5-1|14|TRBD1|TRBJ2-7
CASSLGDSEDEQYF
TGCGCCAGCAGCTTGGGGGACAGTGAGGACGAGCAGTACTTC
>many|TRBV12-3/TRBV12-4|13|TRBD1|TRBJ1-1
CASSDTGRGQAFF
TGTGCCAGCAGTGACACAGGGAGGGGGCAAGCTTTCTTT
>many|TRBV6-4|14|TRBD2|TRBJ2-1
CASSREGTSNEQFF
TGTGCCAGCAGCCGGGAGGGGACTAGCAATGAGCAGTTCTTC
>many|TRBV20-1|12|-|TRBJ2-7
CSAPSRVVEQYF
TGCAGTGCCCCTTCCAGGGTCGTCGAGCAGTACTTC
>-|TRBV7-3|17|-|TRBJ2-3
CASSPRDVRGGYNEQYF
TGTGCCAGCAGCCCTCGAGACGTGCGGGGAGGCTACAATGAGCAGTATTTT
>-|TRBV15|15|-|TRBJ1-1
CATSTAGQLNTEAFF
TGTGCCACCAGCACCGCCGGACAGCTGAACACTGAAGCTTTCTTT
>many|TRBV20-1|15|-|TRBJ2-7
CSARDGFRTPTEQYF
TGCAGTGCTAGAGATGGATTCAGGACTCCCACCGAGCAGTACTTC
>-|TRBV7-2|15|TRBD1|TRBJ2-1
CACSPQGAYCNEQFF
TGTGCCTGCAGCCCCCAGGGGGCTTATTGCAATGAGCAGTTCTTC
>many|TRBV20-1|16|TRBD2|TRBJ2-1
CSAPLNGGLAVNEQFF
TGCAGTGCCCCACTCAATGGCGGACTAGCCGTCAATGAGCAGTTCTTC